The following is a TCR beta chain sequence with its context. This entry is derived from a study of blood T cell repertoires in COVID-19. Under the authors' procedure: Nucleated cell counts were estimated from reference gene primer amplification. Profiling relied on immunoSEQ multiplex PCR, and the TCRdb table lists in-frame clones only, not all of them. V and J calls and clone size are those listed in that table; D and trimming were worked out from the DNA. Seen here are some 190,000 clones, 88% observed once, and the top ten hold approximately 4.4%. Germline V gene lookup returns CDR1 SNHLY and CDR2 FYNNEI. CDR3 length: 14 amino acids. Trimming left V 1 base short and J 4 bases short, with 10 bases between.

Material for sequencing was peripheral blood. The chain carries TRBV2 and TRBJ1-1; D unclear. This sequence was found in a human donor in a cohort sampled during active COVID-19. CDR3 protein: CASSEGLRGTEAFF. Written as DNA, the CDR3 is TGTGCCAGCAGTGAAGGTCTCCGGGGCACTGAAGCTTTCTTT.